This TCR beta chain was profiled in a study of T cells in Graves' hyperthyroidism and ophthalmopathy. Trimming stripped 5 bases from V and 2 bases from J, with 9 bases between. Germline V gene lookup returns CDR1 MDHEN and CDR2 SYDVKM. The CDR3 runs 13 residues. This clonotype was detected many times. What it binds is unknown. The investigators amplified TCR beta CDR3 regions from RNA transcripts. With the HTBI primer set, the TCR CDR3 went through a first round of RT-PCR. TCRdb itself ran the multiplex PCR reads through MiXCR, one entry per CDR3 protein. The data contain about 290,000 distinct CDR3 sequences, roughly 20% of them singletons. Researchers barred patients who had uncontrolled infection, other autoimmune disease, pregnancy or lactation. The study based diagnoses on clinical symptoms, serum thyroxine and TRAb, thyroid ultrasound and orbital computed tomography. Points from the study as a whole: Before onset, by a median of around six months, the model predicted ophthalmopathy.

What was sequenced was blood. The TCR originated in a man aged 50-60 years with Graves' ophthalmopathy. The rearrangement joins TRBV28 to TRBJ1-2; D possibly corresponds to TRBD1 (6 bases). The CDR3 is CASSLTGNYGYTF. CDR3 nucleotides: TGTGCCAGCAGTCTTACAGGGAACTATGGCTACACCTTC.